This T cell receptor (beta chain) stems from a study of naive and memory T cell subsets. Overall study results and limits: Tuberculin site TCR excess was interpreted as type IV hypersensitivity infiltration.

The treatment was: skin biopsy from PPD injection site in Mantoux-positive individual. An oligonucleotide containing a UMI was ligated to the 3' end of TCR cDNA. Amplification of ligated cDNA took four PCR rounds with SP2 and nested alpha and beta constant primers. TCRdb used MiXCR to reprocess the UMI-ligation and nested PCR reads, holding one entry per CDR3 protein. Seen here are tens of thousands of distinct CDR3 sequences, approximately 7.1% observed once, and the top ten hold over 3%. As concerns this clonotype: Its antigen is unidentified.

The TCR sequence derives from an adult in good health. The sequenced sample was skin, obtained from a tuberculin skin test site.

CDR3: CASSPGRGFYTYGYTF. The CDR3 DNA follows: TGTGCCAGCAGCCCGGGGAGGGGTTTCTACACATATGGCTACACCTTC. The chain recombines TRBV5-4 with TRBJ1-2, with a weak D call TRBD1 (5 bases). Germline V CDR1 and CDR2: SGHNT, YYREEE (reference sequence). This CDR3 contains 16 residues. V was shortened by 4 bases and J by 5 bases, with 21 bases between the two germline ends.